A single sample gave rise to the 30 T cell receptor beta chains below, sequenced in a study of T cell responses to AZD1222 COVID-19 vaccine. This table comes from immunoSEQ multiplex PCR, and its TCRdb copy is limited to in-frame clones, with some not included. The sample has approximately 100,000 clones, roughly 89% seen once; the top ten hold about 41%. Sequenced here: peripheral blood, sampled on day 0 of AZD1222 vaccination. Receptors were obtained from an adult in good health.

The chain employs TRBV3-1 (or the pseudogene TRBV3-2) and TRBJ2-1; a possible D gene is TRBD2 (6 bases). Germline CDR1 reads LGHDT; CDR2 reads YNNKEL (reference sequence). The V and J ends lost 2 bases and 15 bases respectively, with 17 bases between them. The CDR3 runs 13 residues. The CDR3 DNA reads as TGTGCCAGCAGCCAACCTCCGGGGGAGTTGAGGTTCTTC. It codes for CASSQPPGELRFF.

The rearrangement links TRBV6-6 to TRBJ1-2; no definite D call. In germline, CDR1 is MNHNY, CDR2 SVGAGI (reference sequence). Trimming shortened V by 2 bases and J by 7 bases, and 11 bases separated the two germline ends. The CDR3 contains 13 residues. The CDR3: CASSYSEGGGYTF. The CDR3 region has the DNA TGTGCCAGCAGTTACAGCGAGGGAGGTGGCTACACCTTC.

CDR3 region: CASSFDRNQPQHF. CDR3 DNA: TGTGCCAGCAGCTTCGACAGGAATCAGCCCCAGCATTTT. This chain joins TRBV5-8 and TRBJ1-5, with a possible D match to TRBD1 (6 bases). Germline V lookup: CDR1 SGHTS, CDR2 YDEGEE. This CDR3 is built from 13 residues. The V end was cut by 2 bases, the J end by 4 bases, with 7 bases between. Supplemented by reference TRBV5-8 and TRBJ1-5, the full variable domain reads EAGVTQSPTHLIKTRGQQATLRCSPISGHTSVYWYQQALGLGLQFLLWYDEGEERNRGNFPPRFSGRQFPNYSSELNVNALELEDSALYLCASSFDRNQPQHFGDGTRLSIL.

The chain combines TRBV19 with TRBJ2-1; TRBD2 might be the D (6 bases). Germline V lookup: CDR1 LNHDA, CDR2 SQIVND (reference sequence). The CDR3 runs 16 residues. V gave up 5 bases and J gave up 9 bases, with 23 bases separating them. The CDR3: CASSLTGTGVFVEQFF. CDR3 nucleotides: TGTGCCAGTAGTTTGACCGGGACTGGTGTTTTTGTTGAGCAGTTCTTC.

V and J are TRBV5-4 and TRBJ2-3; TRBD2 is a possible D gene (6 bases). This CDR3 has 14 residues. Germline values: CDR1 SGHNT, CDR2 YYREEE (reference sequence). V was clipped by 4 bases and J by 3 bases, with 12 bases between them. In DNA, the CDR3 is TGTGCCAGCAGCCGGGACTCAGCGACAGATACGCAGTATTTT. Translation: CASSRDSATDTQYF.

The chain uses TRBV29-1 and TRBJ2-2; either TRBD1 or TRBD2 may fit D (5 bases each). Deletions cut 5 bases from V and 6 bases from J, with 13 bases between. This CDR3 is 13 amino acids long. CDR1 and CDR2 (germline): SQVTM, ANQGSEA. The CDR3 DNA sequence: TGCAGCGTTAAGGTGGGGGTCCCCGGGGAGCTGTTTTTT. Encoded protein: CSVKVGVPGELFF.

The genes are TRBV7-3 and TRBJ2-1; 11 positions match TRBD2. Per germline, CDR1 SGHTA and CDR2 FQGTGA. Trimming took 5 bases from V and 6 from J; bases not matched to a gene: 6. This CDR3 spans 15 amino acids. CDR3 nucleotides: TGTGCCAGCAGCCTACTAGCGGGAGCAGGCAATGAGCAGTTCTTC. It is translated as CASSLLAGAGNEQFF.

The V gene is TRBV5-8, the J gene TRBJ2-7; D is unclear. The V gene lost 2 bases and the J gene lost 5 bases, with 5 bases spanning the gap. This CDR3 is built from 11 residues. Per the germline V gene, CDR1 is SGHTS and CDR2 is YDEGEE. The CDR3 sequence: CASSFMHEQYF. Here the CDR3 DNA reads TGTGCCAGCAGCTTTATGCACGAGCAGTACTTC. The variable domain in full, completed from reference TRBV5-8 and TRBJ2-7, reads EAGVTQSPTHLIKTRGQQATLRCSPISGHTSVYWYQQALGLGLQFLLWYDEGEERNRGNFPPRFSGRQFPNYSSELNVNALELEDSALYLCASSFMHEQYFGPGTRLTVT.

The chain uses TRBV6-5 and TRBJ2-7; D ambiguous. The CDR3 length is 14 residues. Between the trimmed V and J ends, which lost 0 bases and 1 base, there was a span of 7 bases. CDR1 and CDR2 (germline): MNHEY, SVGAGI. The CDR3 DNA sequence: TGTGCCAGCAGTTACTCTCCCAGATCCTACGAGCAGTACTTC. Residues: CASSYSPRSYEQYF.

The chain carries TRBV9 and TRBJ1-6; 7 bases line up with TRBD1. Germline trimming cut 0 bases from V and 7 bases from J; bases unmatched to any gene: 13. CDR3 length: 18 residues. Germline loops: CDR1 SGDLS, CDR2 YYNGEE. In nucleotides, the CDR3 is TGTGCCAGCAGCGTAGGCCCCTTATCGACAGGGAACAATTCACCCCTCCACTTT. Translated: CASSVGPLSTGNNSPLHF.

The chain is built from TRBV4-1 and TRBJ2-1; D uncertain. The CDR3 spans 17 residues. CDR1 is MGHRA and CDR2 is YSYEKL in the germline V gene. V was shortened by 1 base and J by 2 bases, with 15 bases between the two germline ends. The CDR3 loop reads CASSQAADSKAYNEQFF. The DNA of the CDR3 is TGCGCCAGCAGCCAAGCTGCTGACTCAAAGGCCTACAATGAGCAGTTCTTC.

The chain combines TRBV2 with TRBJ2-5, with 7 positions matching TRBD2. The V and J ends lost 8 bases and 10 bases, in that order; junction bases with no gene match: 4. The CDR3 has 10 residues. Germline values: CDR1 SNHLY, CDR2 FYNNEI. The CDR3 reads CASGRGVQYF. For the CDR3, the DNA is TGTGCCAGCGGGAGGGGCGTCCAGTACTTC.

This sequence joins TRBV30 and TRBJ1-6; perhaps TRBD1 as D (5 bases). This CDR3 region has 18 residues. Trimming removed 4 bases from V and 6 bases from J, with 25 bases in between. Germline-derived CDR1 and CDR2 are GTSNPN and SVGIG (reference sequence). CDR3 region: CAWTAGFLSGTFNSPLHF. CDR3 sequence (DNA): TGTGCCTGGACAGCGGGTTTCCTTTCGGGGACGTTTAATTCACCCCTCCACTTT.

V and J are TRBV28 and TRBJ2-7; no firm D call. The germline V and J ends were trimmed by 3 bases and 0 bases, with 12 bases remaining between them. Germline CDR1 MDHEN, CDR2 SYDVKM. The CDR3 is 15 residues long. For the CDR3, the DNA is TGTGCCAGCAGTTTCCTTAGGGAACGCTCCTACGAGCAGTACTTC. Translated, it gives CASSFLRERSYEQYF. Full variable domain (missing parts from reference TRBV28 and TRBJ2-7): DVKVTQSSRYLVKRTGEKVFLECVQDMDHENMFWYRQDPGLGLRLIYFSYDVKMKEKGDIPEGYSVSREKKERFSLILESASTNQTSMYLCASSFLRERSYEQYFGPGTRLTVT.

This sequence joins TRBV5-6 and TRBJ1-3; tentative D call: TRBD1 (6 bases). The germline CDR1 and CDR2 sequences are SGHDT and YYEEEE. V gave up 0 bases and J gave up 3 bases, with 13 bases separating them. CDR3 size: 16 residues. The CDR3 loop is CASSLGPGAGGNTIYF. The CDR3 nucleotides read TGTGCCAGCAGCTTGGGGCCAGGGGCAGGTGGAAACACCATATATTTT.

V and J are TRBV27 and TRBJ2-1; D may be TRBD2 (5 bases). CDR1 is MNHEY and CDR2 is SMNVEV in the germline V gene (reference sequence). V dropped 4 bases and J dropped 3 bases, with 16 bases sitting between them. This CDR3 comprises 16 residues. CDR3 region: CASSSPGGGRYNEQFF. In DNA, the CDR3 is TGTGCCAGCAGTTCCCCCGGAGGCGGGCGCTACAATGAGCAGTTCTTC.

V gene TRBV28 combines with J gene TRBJ2-7; 9 nucleotides agree with TRBD2. Germline assignment: CDR1 MDHEN and CDR2 SYDVKM. The junction had 12 bases not matched to a gene; V was cut back by 5 bases and J by 7 bases. This CDR3 has 15 residues. In DNA form, the CDR3 reads TGTGCCAGCAGTACTGCGGGAGGGCCGGTGGGGGAGCAGTACTTC. Protein sequence: CASSTAGGPVGEQYF.

J is TRBJ1-4 and V is TRBV30; D might be TRBD1 (5 bases). The CDR3 loop spans 13 amino acids. V was clipped by 7 bases and J by 5 bases, with 14 bases between them. CDR1 and CDR2 from the germline V gene are GTSNPN and SVGIG (reference sequence). The CDR3 here is CASTGLGNEKLFF. CDR3 DNA sequence: TGTGCCTCGACGGGACTCGGAAATGAAAAACTGTTTTTT.

This sequence joins TRBV28 and TRBJ1-1; 12 nucleotides agree with TRBD1. The trim removed 4 bases at V and 5 bases at J, leaving 5 bases unmatched. This CDR3 is built from 15 residues. CDR1 is MDHEN and CDR2 is SYDVKM in the germline V gene. The CDR3 spells CASSSPGQGATEAFF. CDR3 sequence (DNA): TGTGCCAGCAGTTCCCCGGGACAGGGGGCAACTGAAGCTTTCTTT.

The chain carries TRBV7-2 and TRBJ1-2; the D is unclear. The CDR3 extends over 14 amino acids. Germline V gene sequence: CDR1 SGHTA, CDR2 FQGNSA. The germline V and J ends were trimmed by 1 base and 4 bases, with 10 bases remaining between them. The DNA of the CDR3 is TGTGCCAGCAGCTTAGACGTGGCTGGCTATGGCTACACCTTC. This sequence encodes CASSLDVAGYGYTF.

This clone has just one count. This rearrangement joins TRBV30 to TRBJ1-2, with unresolved D. V was cut by 2 bases and J by 1 base, with 8 bases left in between. CDR3 length equals 13 residues. Germline CDR1 is GTSNPN and CDR2 is SVGIG (reference sequence). CDR3 nucleotides: TGTGCCTGGAGTTCTCGCGGTAACTATGGCTACACCTTC. Translation: CAWSSRGNYGYTF.

The genes are TRBV9 and TRBJ2-7; D ambiguous. V was clipped by 0 bases and J by 1 base, with 11 bases between them. The CDR3 is 15 amino acids. CDR1 is SGDLS, CDR2 YYNGEE, per germline. The CDR3, as DNA: TGTGCCAGCAGCGTAGGAACGCCGGCGTCCTACGAGCAGTACTTC. Translating gives CASSVGTPASYEQYF.

The chain is built from TRBV27 and TRBJ2-1; TRBD1 aligns across 8 bases. The CDR3 covers 16 residues. The ends lost 4 bases at V and 0 bases at J; junction bases unmatched: 5. Germline V gene lookup returns CDR1 MNHEY and CDR2 SMNVEV (reference sequence). CDR3 region: CASSSRTGNSYNEQFF. The DNA of the CDR3 is TGTGCCAGCAGTTCCAGGACAGGGAACTCCTACAATGAGCAGTTCTTC.

The J gene is TRBJ2-7, the V gene TRBV10-2; perhaps TRBD1 as D (5 bases). Trimming cost V 9 bases and J 0 bases, with 15 bases left between them. The germline V gene has CDR1 WSHSY and CDR2 SAAADI. This CDR3 is 14 amino acids long. Here the CDR3 DNA reads TGCGCCAGTTCCACAGGATTTAGCTCCTACGAGCAGTACTTC. Translated, it gives CASSTGFSSYEQYF.

The chain has TRBV5-1 and TRBJ2-7; D is uncertain. Trimming cost V 0 bases and J 3 bases, with 10 bases left between them. The CDR3 totals 14 residues. The V gene's germline CDR1 is SGHRS and CDR2 YFSETQ. CDR3 residues: CASSLVPQDYEQYF. Here the CDR3 DNA reads TGCGCCAGCAGCTTGGTACCGCAGGACTACGAGCAGTACTTC.

This chain links TRBV15 with TRBJ1-6; unclear D gene. The V gene's germline CDR1 is LNHNV and CDR2 YYDKDF (reference sequence). CDR3 length: 12 amino acids. V dropped 3 bases and J dropped 13 bases, with 10 bases sitting between them. The CDR3 region has the DNA TGTGCCACCAGCAGCTCGGTGGGGCCCCTCCACTTT. Its translation is CATSSSVGPLHF.

This sequence joins TRBV30 and TRBJ1-3; D is possibly TRBD1 (5 bases). The CDR3 covers 13 residues. V dropped 2 bases and J dropped 6 bases, with 11 bases sitting between them. CDR1 and CDR2 (germline): GTSNPN, SVGIG (reference sequence). The CDR3 region is CAWSRGQQNTIYF. The CDR3 nucleotides read TGTGCCTGGAGTAGGGGCCAGCAAAACACCATATATTTT.

This chain uses TRBV27 with TRBJ2-7, with TRBD2 identical over 14 bases. CDR1 and CDR2 (germline): MNHEY, SMNVEV (reference sequence). Germline trimming cut 2 bases from V and 4 bases from J; bases unmatched to any gene: 10. The CDR3 has 18 residues. The CDR3 protein is CASSLGPPGLAGAYEQYF. Written as DNA, the CDR3 is TGTGCCAGCAGTTTAGGCCCACCGGGACTAGCGGGAGCATACGAGCAGTACTTC.

This CDR3 reads CASSFGGAGYGYTF. The CDR3 DNA sequence: TGTGCCAGCAGTTTCGGGGGGGCAGGCTATGGCTACACCTTC. The chain carries TRBV28 and TRBJ1-2; D might be TRBD1 (6 bases). Germline CDR1 reads MDHEN; CDR2 reads SYDVKM. This CDR3 has 14 residues. Deletions cut 3 bases from V and 4 bases from J, with 12 bases between.

The rearrangement uses TRBV10-3 and TRBJ1-1; tentative D call: TRBD1 (5 bases). V lost 5 bases and J lost 4, with 11 bases in between. CDR3 length: 13 residues. The V gene's germline CDR1 is ENHRY and CDR2 SYGVKD. As DNA, the CDR3 is TGTGCCATCAGTCCCCGGGACGGCACTGAAGCTTTCTTT. This gives the protein CAISPRDGTEAFF.